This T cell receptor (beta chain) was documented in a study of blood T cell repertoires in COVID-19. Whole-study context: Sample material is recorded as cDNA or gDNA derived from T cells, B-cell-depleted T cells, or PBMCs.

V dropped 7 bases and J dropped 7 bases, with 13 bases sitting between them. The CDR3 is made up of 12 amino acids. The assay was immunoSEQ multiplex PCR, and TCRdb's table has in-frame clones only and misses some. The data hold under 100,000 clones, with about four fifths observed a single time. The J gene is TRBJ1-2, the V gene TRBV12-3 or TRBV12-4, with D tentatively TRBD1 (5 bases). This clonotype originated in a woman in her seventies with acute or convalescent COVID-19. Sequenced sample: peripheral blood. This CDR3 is CASTDISSGYTF. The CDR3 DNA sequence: TGTGCCAGCACGGACATCTCCAGTGGCTACACCTTC.